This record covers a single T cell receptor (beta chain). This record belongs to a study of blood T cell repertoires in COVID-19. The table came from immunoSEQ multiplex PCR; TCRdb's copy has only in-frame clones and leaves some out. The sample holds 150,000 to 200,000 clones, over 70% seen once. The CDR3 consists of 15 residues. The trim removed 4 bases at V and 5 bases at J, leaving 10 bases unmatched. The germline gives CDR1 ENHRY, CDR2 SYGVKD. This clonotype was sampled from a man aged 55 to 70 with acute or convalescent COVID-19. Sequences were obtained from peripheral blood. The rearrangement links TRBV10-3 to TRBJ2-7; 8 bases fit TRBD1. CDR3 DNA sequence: TGTGCCATCAGTGGGGATCCAGGGGGCAGGGACGAGCAGTACTTC. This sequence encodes CAISGDPGGRDEQYF.